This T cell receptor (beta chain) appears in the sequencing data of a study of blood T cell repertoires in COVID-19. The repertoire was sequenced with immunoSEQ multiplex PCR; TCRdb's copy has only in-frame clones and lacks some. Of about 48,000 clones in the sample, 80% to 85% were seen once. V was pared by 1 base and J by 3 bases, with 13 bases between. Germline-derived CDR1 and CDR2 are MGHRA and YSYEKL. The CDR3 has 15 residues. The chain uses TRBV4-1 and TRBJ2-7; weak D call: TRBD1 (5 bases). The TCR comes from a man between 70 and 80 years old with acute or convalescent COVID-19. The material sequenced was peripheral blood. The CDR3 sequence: CASSQVPDSGYEQYF. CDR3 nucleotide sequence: TGCGCCAGCAGCCAAGTCCCCGACAGTGGCTACGAGCAGTACTTC.